This T cell receptor (beta chain) was sequenced in a study of T cells in Graves' hyperthyroidism and ophthalmopathy. Amplified TCR beta CDR3 regions derived from RNA transcripts. An initial round of RT-PCR targeting the TCR CDR3 relied on the HTBI primer set. MiXCR, applied by TCRdb to the multiplex PCR reads, yields one record per CDR3 protein. The sample comprises about 610,000 distinct CDR3 sequences, approximately 15% of which are singletons, and 3.5% to 4.5% rests with the top ten. This clonotype was counted ten times or more. Reasons for excluding patients were uncontrolled infection, other autoimmune disease, pregnancy or lactation. Source material: blood. The receptor was isolated from a woman between 40 and 50 years old with Graves' ophthalmopathy.

The CDR3 spells CASNGNSENIQYF. The DNA for the CDR3 is TGTGCCAGCAATGGTAACAGCGAAAACATTCAGTACTTC. The chain employs TRBV12-3 or TRBV12-4 and TRBJ2-4, with D unresolved. CDR3 length equals 13 residues. V was pared by 7 bases and J by 5 bases, with 12 bases between.